The 29 T cell receptor beta chains below were found in one sample sequenced in a study of shared clonotypes between healthy human individuals. The data were produced by immunoSEQ multiplex PCR, yet TCRdb's version contains in-frame clones alone and is incomplete. The sample contains approximately 110,000 clones, roughly 70% of which appear only once. Input material: memory CD8+ T cells sorted from blood. Sample subset: CD45RO+ cells pooled with CCR7-negative TemRA cells. The origin of the receptors is a woman aged 25 to 39 in good health.

The chain carries TRBV5-6 and TRBJ2-7, with 7 bases lining up with TRBD2. This CDR3 has 16 amino acids. Trimming removed 0 bases from V and 2 bases from J; junction bases left unmatched: 8. The germline V gene encodes CDR1 SGHDT and CDR2 YYEEEE. The CDR3 reads CASSLALLGGTYEQYF. The CDR3 region has the DNA TGTGCCAGCAGCTTGGCGCTTCTGGGAGGGACCTACGAGCAGTACTTC.

This clone was seen a few times. The chain is built from TRBV6-4 and TRBJ2-1, with 9 bases identical to TRBD2. The CDR3 contains 14 residues. Germline trimming cut 4 bases from V and 7 bases from J; bases unmatched to any gene: 5. Germline V gene sequence: CDR1 MRHNA, CDR2 SNTAGT. The CDR3 protein is CASSVAGESNEQFF. In DNA, the CDR3 is TGTGCCAGCAGTGTAGCGGGAGAATCTAATGAGCAGTTCTTC.

This chain connects TRBV28 to TRBJ2-7; D is uncertain. With 4 bases removed from V and 4 bases from J, the gap between germline ends came to 8 bases. The CDR3 is 12 amino acids. Germline loops: CDR1 MDHEN, CDR2 SYDVKM. Here the CDR3 reads CASSSPAYEQYF. In nucleotides, the CDR3 is TGTGCCAGCAGTTCGCCTGCATACGAGCAGTACTTC.

This clone occurred a few times. The chain couples TRBV5-1 to TRBJ2-7; possible D gene TRBD1, 6 bases. V was clipped by 4 bases and J by 0 bases, with 11 bases between them. The CDR3 totals 14 residues. Germline CDR1 is SGHRS and CDR2 is YFSETQ. The CDR3 coding sequence is TGCGCCAGCAGCCCACGGGACACCTCCTACGAGCAGTACTTC. The encoded protein is CASSPRDTSYEQYF.

V is TRBV5-3 and J is TRBJ2-3; D is tentatively TRBD1 or TRBD2 (6 bases each). TRBV5-3 is identified as an open reading frame with a role that is uncertain. Trimming shortened V by 6 bases and J by 2 bases, and 16 bases separated the two germline ends. The CDR3 has 15 residues. CDR3 region: CARMKGGGVTDTQYF. For the CDR3, the DNA is TGTGCCAGAATGAAAGGGGGAGGAGTCACAGATACGCAGTATTTT.

This chain joins TRBV11-2 and TRBJ2-7, with 12 bases that match TRBD2. The CDR3 is made up of 15 amino acids. Germline V gene data show CDR1 as SGHAT and CDR2 as FQNNGV. The V and J ends lost 2 bases and 4 bases, in that order; junction bases with no gene match: 3. The CDR3 nucleotides read TGTGCCAGCAGCTTAACTAGCGGGAGGACATACGAGCAGTACTTC. It yields the protein CASSLTSGRTYEQYF.

The chain combines TRBV7-8 with TRBJ2-7; 12 bases fit TRBD2. J gave up 1 base and V 5 bases, and 3 bases lay outside the gene matches. Germline values: CDR1 SGHVS, CDR2 FQNEAQ. The CDR3 is 15 residues long. The CDR3 DNA reads as TGTGCCAGCAGCGGACTAGCGGGAACTTCCTACGAGCAGTACTTC. Translation: CASSGLAGTSYEQYF. Full variable domain (outside the CDR3, taken from reference TRBV7-8 and TRBJ2-7): GAGVSQSPRYKVAKRGQDVALRCDPISGHVSLFWYQQALGQGPEFLTYFQNEAQLDKSGLPSDRFFAERPEGSVSTLKIQRTQQEDSAVYLCASSGLAGTSYEQYFGPGTRLTVT.

The chain joins TRBV10-3 to TRBJ2-7; D possibly corresponds to TRBD2 (5 bases). The CDR3 is 15 residues long. The germline V gene encodes CDR1 ENHRY and CDR2 SYGVKD. V lost 6 bases and J lost 2, with 17 bases in between. This chain's CDR3 is CAISEGLADPYEQYF. The CDR3 region has the DNA TGTGCCATCAGCGAAGGGCTAGCAGACCCCTACGAGCAGTACTTC.

In DNA form, the CDR3 reads TGTGCCATCAGTGAAGGTTGGGGGAAACAACAGCCCCAGCATTTT. Translated, it gives CAISEGWGKQQPQHF. The chain couples TRBV10-3 to TRBJ1-5; D possibly corresponds to TRBD1 (5 bases). Between the trimmed V and J ends, which lost 3 bases and 7 bases, there was a span of 16 bases. Germline V gene data show CDR1 as ENHRY and CDR2 as SYGVKD. The CDR3 extends over 15 amino acids.

The rearrangement links TRBV4-1 to TRBJ2-1; a possible D gene is TRBD2 (6 bases). CDR3 size: 13 residues. With 4 bases removed from V and 5 bases from J, the gap between germline ends came to 9 bases. In germline, CDR1 is MGHRA, CDR2 YSYEKL. This CDR3 reads CASSRGLNNEQFF. Written as DNA, the CDR3 is TGCGCCAGCAGCCGGGGACTGAACAATGAGCAGTTCTTC.

The rearrangement uses TRBV7-9 and TRBJ2-5; D gene uncertain. CDR3 length equals 15 residues. CDR1 and CDR2 (germline): SEHNR, FQNEAQ (reference sequence). Trimming took 5 bases from V and 0 from J, leaving 13 bases between them. As DNA, the CDR3 is TGTGCCAGCAGCAACTGCTGGTGGAACCAAGAGACCCAGTACTTC. Translation: CASSNCWWNQETQYF. Variable domain in full (rest from reference TRBV7-9 and TRBJ2-5): DTGVSQNPRHKITKRGQNVTFRCDPISEHNRLYWYRQTLGQGPEFLTYFQNEAQLEKSRLLSDRFSAERPKGSFSTLEIQRTEQGDSAMYLCASSNCWWNQETQYFGPGTRLLVL.

This chain joins TRBV27 and TRBJ1-4; TRBD1 matches at 9 bases. This CDR3 is 13 amino acids long. Germline values: CDR1 MNHEY, CDR2 SMNVEV (reference sequence). The V segment lost 7 bases and the J segment 8 bases; nucleotides outside the gene matches: 5. The CDR3 is CASTKTGGEKLFF. CDR3 nucleotide sequence: TGTGCCAGCACCAAGACAGGGGGAGAAAAACTGTTTTTT.

This clone has a count of ten or more. V gene TRBV28 combines with J gene TRBJ2-7; D possibly corresponds to TRBD2 (6 bases). With 3 bases removed from V and 0 bases from J, the gap between germline ends came to 9 bases. Germline V CDR1 and CDR2: MDHEN, SYDVKM. This CDR3 comprises 14 residues. CDR3 in DNA: TGTGCCAGCAGTTTCGGTAGCGGCTCCTACGAGCAGTACTTC. Translation gives CASSFGSGSYEQYF.

This chain links TRBV27 with TRBJ2-7, with 10 bases aligning to TRBD2. J gave up 7 bases and V 6 bases, and 18 bases lay outside the gene matches. CDR1 MNHEY and CDR2 SMNVEV come from the germline V gene (reference sequence). CDR3 length: 17 amino acids. CDR3 nucleotide sequence: TGTGCCAGCAGCCTAGGATCAGCGGGAGGGGTTCTGGGTGAGCAGTACTTC. Translated, it gives CASSLGSAGGVLGEQYF.

The chain carries TRBV19 and TRBJ2-3, with TRBD1 identical over 8 bases. The germline CDR1 and CDR2 sequences are LNHDA and SQIVND (reference sequence). V was clipped by 3 bases and J by 4 bases; unmatched bases: 6. This CDR3 has 15 residues. DNA of the CDR3: TGTGCCAGTAGTATCAACAGGGGGGTCGCAGATACGCAGTATTTT. Its translation is CASSINRGVADTQYF.

The chain uses TRBV6-5 and TRBJ2-7; 7 nucleotides agree with TRBD1. CDR3 length: 15 amino acids. The germline CDR1 and CDR2 sequences are MNHEY and SVGAGI. V gave up 6 bases and J gave up 6 bases; unmatched junction bases: 14. The DNA of the CDR3 is TGTGCCAGCAGCCCAATGAGGGGGCCGCCGGTCGAGCAGTACTTC. It translates to CASSPMRGPPVEQYF.

V and J are TRBV11-2 and TRBJ2-7, with 7 bases fitting TRBD1. Losses at the gene ends were 5 bases for V and 3 bases for J; bases not matched to a gene: 13. Germline CDR1 reads SGHAT; CDR2 reads FQNNGV. The CDR3 has 16 residues. CDR3 sequence (DNA): TGTGCCAGCAGCCCACCTAGGAGGACAGGACTCTACGAGCAGTACTTC. Its translation: CASSPPRRTGLYEQYF.

The V and J genes are TRBV7-9 and TRBJ1-1; D gene uncertain. Germline V gives CDR1 SEHNR, CDR2 FQNEAQ (reference sequence). The CDR3 totals 16 residues. V gave up 3 bases and J gave up 5 bases, with 19 bases separating them. As DNA, the CDR3 is TGTGCCAGCAGCTTTGGCGGGGAATGGATGAGGACTGAAGCTTTCTTT. Translating gives CASSFGGEWMRTEAFF.

The genes are TRBV6-5 and TRBJ1-2; TRBD1 might be the D (5 bases). The CDR3 runs to 14 residues. The V gene's germline CDR1 is MNHEY and CDR2 SVGAGI. Trimming cost V 5 bases and J 7 bases, with 17 bases left between them. The CDR3 DNA reads as TGTGCCAGCAGTACCTCGGGGGTCCTGCTTGGCTACACCTTC. Its translation: CASSTSGVLLGYTF.

The table lists this clone with a count of one. The V call is TRBV29-1, the J call TRBJ1-1, with TRBD1 matching over 7 bases. V shed 8 bases, J shed 10 bases, and the junction held 16 bases outside the gene matches. CDR1 is SQVTM, CDR2 ANQGSEA, per germline. This CDR3 has 13 residues. The CDR3 here is CSSTGTVADVAFF. CDR3 nucleotides: TGCAGCTCAACTGGGACAGTGGCCGACGTAGCTTTCTTT.

This clone occurred many times. The chain uses TRBV25-1 and TRBJ2-3; TRBD1 or TRBD2 may be the D gene (5 bases each). The CDR3 runs 16 residues. Germline CDR1 MGHDK, CDR2 SYGVNS. With 2 bases removed from V and 0 bases from J, the gap between germline ends came to 12 bases. The CDR3 DNA is TGTGCCAGCAGTGAAAGGGACCGCTCTAGCACAGATACGCAGTATTTT. It yields the protein CASSERDRSSTDTQYF.

This clone was recorded once. The chain is built from TRBV7-8 and TRBJ2-7; 9 bases are a match to TRBD2. This CDR3 region has 15 residues. Per germline, CDR1 SGHVS and CDR2 FQNEAQ. V lost 6 bases and J lost 2; bases outside the gene matches: 8. CDR3 coding DNA: TGTGCCAGCAGGCGGGGGGGACTTGGGGCCTACGAGCAGTACTTC. Amino acid sequence: CASRRGGLGAYEQYF. The complete variable domain, with remaining parts taken from reference TRBV7-8 and TRBJ2-7, reads GAGVSQSPRYKVAKRGQDVALRCDPISGHVSLFWYQQALGQGPEFLTYFQNEAQLDKSGLPSDRFFAERPEGSVSTLKIQRTQQEDSAVYLCASRRGGLGAYEQYFGPGTRLTVT.

This clone has more than one count but fewer than ten. The chain uses TRBV2 and TRBJ2-3; no clear D. The V end was cut by 6 bases, the J end by 2 bases, with 6 bases between. This CDR3 region has 12 residues. Germline V gene sequence: CDR1 SNHLY, CDR2 FYNNEI. The CDR3 loop reads CASRVDTDTQYF. CDR3 in DNA: TGTGCCAGCAGGGTAGACACAGATACGCAGTATTTT.

The J gene is TRBJ2-5, the V gene TRBV15, with D perhaps being TRBD1 or TRBD2 (6 bases each). The J call could be wrong; TRBJ2-7 is a better fit for the DNA end. This CDR3 is 11 amino acids long. Germline CDR1 reads LNHNV; CDR2 reads YYDKDF (reference sequence). The CDR3, as DNA: TGTGCCACCAAGGGGGGCTACGAGCAGTACTTC. This gives the protein CATKGGYEQYF.

The CDR3 loop is CSVEGPGSQPPYEQYF. The CDR3 nucleotides read TGCAGCGTTGAAGGACCGGGAAGCCAACCCCCCTACGAGCAGTACTTC. The chain joins TRBV29-1 to TRBJ2-7; D may be TRBD2 (5 bases). The germline gives CDR1 SQVTM, CDR2 ANQGSEA. The CDR3 totals 16 residues. V shed 1 base and J shed 2 bases, with 18 bases lying between them.

Ten or more counts support this clone. This chain connects TRBV5-6 to TRBJ2-7, with D perhaps matching TRBD2 (6 bases). The length of the CDR3 is 15 residues. The ends were cut back, 5 bases at V and 4 bases at J, with 19 bases in the middle. Germline V gene data show CDR1 as SGHDT and CDR2 as YYEEEE. The CDR3: CASSQTGLKTYEQYF. The CDR3 DNA reads TGTGCCAGCAGTCAGACGGGACTCAAGACTTACGAGCAGTACTTC. Together with reference TRBV5-6 and TRBJ2-7, the CDR3 gives the full variable domain: DAGVTQSPTHLIKTRGQQVTLRCSPKSGHDTVSWYQQALGQGPQFIFQYYEEEERQRGNFPDRFSGHQFPNYSSELNVNALLLGDSALYLCASSQTGLKTYEQYFGPGTRLTVT.

The chain recombines TRBV28 with TRBJ2-5; D may match TRBD1 or TRBD2 (5 bases each). The CDR3 sequence is 13 residues long. V lost 2 bases, J lost 5 bases, and 9 bases lay in between. Germline V gene data show CDR1 as MDHEN and CDR2 as SYDVKM. The CDR3 DNA follows: TGTGCCAGCAGTTTAGGGGGTGGGGAGACCCAGTACTTC. Its protein is CASSLGGGETQYF.

In regard to this clone: Given a much more abundant clone one base away, this may be a read error. The rearrangement joins TRBV9 to TRBJ2-3, with D possibly matching TRBD1 (5 bases). Germline CDR1 reads SGDLS; CDR2 reads YYNGEE. Trimming shortened V by 0 bases and J by 0 bases, and 8 bases separated the two germline ends. The CDR3 totals 15 residues. The CDR3 DNA follows: TGTGCCAGCAGCGTAGGGGGCGATAGCACAGATACGCAGTATTTT. Translating it yields CASSVGGDSTDTQYF.

The V gene is TRBV4-1, the J gene TRBJ2-7, with no clear D. V lost 2 bases and J lost 3, with 14 bases in between. Per the germline V gene, CDR1 is MGHRA and CDR2 is YSYEKL. The CDR3 covers 15 residues. CDR3 DNA sequence: TGCGCCAGCAGCCAATCCGAGGACCGAAGCTACGAGCAGTACTTC. Translating gives CASSQSEDRSYEQYF.